This entry lists 2 T cell receptor beta chains sequenced from one sample in a study of shared clonotypes between healthy human individuals. Positive CCR7 selection of CD45RO-negative cells yielded the naive CD8 cells, and terminally differentiated effector memory CD45RA+ cells were excluded. Sequencing was performed with immunoSEQ multiplex PCR; in TCRdb, only in-frame clones are kept and a portion is missing. This table holds about 1.9 million clones, roughly 95% found once. The sequenced material came from naive CD8+ T cells from PBMCs. These receptors were taken from a man younger than 35 in good health. Some clones in this sample may be carry-over from other donors' samples.

The V gene is TRBV6-1, the J gene TRBJ2-1; D is unresolved. CDR1 is MNHNS, CDR2 SASEGT, per germline. Trimming removed 7 bases at V and 5 bases at J, with 18 bases between. The CDR3 is 15 amino acids. For the CDR3, the DNA is TGTGCCAGCAAGTCTAGGCCACAGCTCGACAATGAGCAGTTCTTC. This gives the protein CASKSRPQLDNEQFF.

V is TRBV2 and J is TRBJ2-7; D is uncertain. This CDR3 has 12 amino acids. The V end was cut by 3 bases, the J end by 13 bases, with 16 bases between. Germline V lookup: CDR1 SNHLY, CDR2 FYNNEI. In DNA form, the CDR3 reads TGTGCCAGCAGTGACCGCCTAAACCAACCTTACTTC. Translated: CASSDRLNQPYF.